This T cell receptor beta chain was recovered during a study of T cell repertoires in ileal Crohn's disease. TCRdb's copy holds only in-frame clones and misses some; the assay was immunoSEQ multiplex PCR. The data hold around 15,000 clones, with about 85% observed a single time. This CDR3 region has 19 residues. Germline assignment: CDR1 ENHRY and CDR2 SYGVKD. J lost 0 bases, V lost 10 bases, and 20 bases had no gene match. The TCR was taken from an adult with Crohn's disease. Specimen: ileal tissue. This chain uses TRBV10-3 with TRBJ1-3; 8 nucleotides match TRBD1. CDR3 residues: CATHDRDRTGGISGNTIYF. Written as DNA, the CDR3 is TGTGCCACCCATGACCGGGACAGGACTGGGGGCATCTCTGGAAACACCATATATTTT.